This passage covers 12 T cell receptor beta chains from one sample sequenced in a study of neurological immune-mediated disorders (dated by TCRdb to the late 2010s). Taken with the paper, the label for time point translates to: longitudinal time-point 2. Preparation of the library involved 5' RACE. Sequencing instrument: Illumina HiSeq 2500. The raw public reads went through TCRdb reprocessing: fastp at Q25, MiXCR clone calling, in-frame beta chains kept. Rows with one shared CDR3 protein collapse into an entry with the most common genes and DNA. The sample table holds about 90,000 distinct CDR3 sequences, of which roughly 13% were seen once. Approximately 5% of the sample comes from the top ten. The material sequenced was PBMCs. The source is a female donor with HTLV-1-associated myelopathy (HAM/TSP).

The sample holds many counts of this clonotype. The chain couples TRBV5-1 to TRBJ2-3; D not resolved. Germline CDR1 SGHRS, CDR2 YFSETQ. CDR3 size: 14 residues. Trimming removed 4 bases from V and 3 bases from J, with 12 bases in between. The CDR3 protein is CASSPLAVTDTQYF. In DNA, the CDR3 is TGCGCCAGCAGCCCCTTGGCGGTTACAGATACGCAGTATTTT.

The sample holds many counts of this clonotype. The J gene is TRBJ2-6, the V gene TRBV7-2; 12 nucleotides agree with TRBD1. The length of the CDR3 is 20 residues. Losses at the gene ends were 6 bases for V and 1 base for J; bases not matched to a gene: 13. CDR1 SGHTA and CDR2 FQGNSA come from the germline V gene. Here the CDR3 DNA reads TGTGCCAGCAGTCAGAAGAGCGGGACAGGGGGCTTATCTGGGGCCAACGTCCTGACTTTC. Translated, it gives CASSQKSGTGGLSGANVLTF.

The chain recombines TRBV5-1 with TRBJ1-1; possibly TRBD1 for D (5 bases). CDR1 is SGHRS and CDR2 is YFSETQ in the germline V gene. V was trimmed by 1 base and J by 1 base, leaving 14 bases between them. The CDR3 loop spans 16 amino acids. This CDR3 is CASSLSSGGRNTEAFF. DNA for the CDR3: TGCGCCAGCAGCTTGAGTTCGGGGGGACGGAACACTGAAGCTTTCTTT.

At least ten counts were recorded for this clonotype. In DNA, the CDR3 is TGTGCCAGCAGCCAAGTCTCAGGCCCGAGCTCCTACAATGAGCAGTTCTTC. This translates into CASSQVSGPSSYNEQFF. The chain links TRBV14 to TRBJ2-1; D gene ambiguous. The CDR3 is made up of 17 amino acids. CDR1 SGHDN and CDR2 FVKESK come from the germline V gene. Trimming removed 1 base from V and 0 bases from J, with 13 bases in between.

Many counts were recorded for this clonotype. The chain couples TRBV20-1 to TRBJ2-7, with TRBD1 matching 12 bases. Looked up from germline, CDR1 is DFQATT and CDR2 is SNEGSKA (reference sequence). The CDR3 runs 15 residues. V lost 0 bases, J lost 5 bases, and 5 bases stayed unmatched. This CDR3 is CSARDWGQGADEQYF. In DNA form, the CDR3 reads TGCAGTGCTAGAGATTGGGGACAGGGGGCTGACGAGCAGTACTTC.

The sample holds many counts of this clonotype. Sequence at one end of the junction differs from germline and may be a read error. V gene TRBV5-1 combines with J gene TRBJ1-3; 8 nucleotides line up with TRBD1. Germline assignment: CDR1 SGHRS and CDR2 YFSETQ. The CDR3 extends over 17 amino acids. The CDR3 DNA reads TGCGCCAGCAGCGCCGGGACAGGCCATCCTCCTGGGAACACCATATATTTT. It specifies CASSAGTGHPPGNTIYF.

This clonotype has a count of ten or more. The CDR3 spells CASSYRGGETQYF. The CDR3 bases are TGTGCCAGCAGTTATCGCGGGGGCGAAACCCAGTACTTC. The chain couples TRBV27 to TRBJ2-5; TRBD2 is a possible D gene (7 bases). CDR1 and CDR2 (germline): MNHEY, SMNVEV (reference sequence). V lost 4 bases and J 8 bases, leaving 14 bases between the germline ends. The CDR3 extends over 13 amino acids.

DNA of the CDR3: TGTGCCAGCAGTTCGAGGGGCAATGAGCAGTTCTTC. Translating it yields CASSSRGNEQFF. The chain combines TRBV12-3 or TRBV12-4 with TRBJ2-1; D could derive from TRBD1 or TRBD2 (5 bases each). The CDR3 is 12 amino acids. Trimming removed 4 bases from V and 6 bases from J, with 7 bases in between.

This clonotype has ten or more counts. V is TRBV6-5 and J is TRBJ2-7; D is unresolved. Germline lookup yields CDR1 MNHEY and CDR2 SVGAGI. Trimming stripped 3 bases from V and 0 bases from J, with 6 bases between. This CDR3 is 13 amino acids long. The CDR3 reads CASSYRASYEQYF. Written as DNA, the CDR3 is TGTGCCAGCAGTTATCGGGCCTCCTACGAGCAGTACTTC.

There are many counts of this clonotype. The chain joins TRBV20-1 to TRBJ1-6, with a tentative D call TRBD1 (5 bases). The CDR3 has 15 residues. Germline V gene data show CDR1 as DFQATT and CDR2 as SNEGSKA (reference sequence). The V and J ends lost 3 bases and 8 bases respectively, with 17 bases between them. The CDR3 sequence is CSASIGGRGDSPLHF. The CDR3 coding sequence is TGCAGTGCTAGTATTGGCGGCCGAGGGGATTCACCCCTCCACTTT.

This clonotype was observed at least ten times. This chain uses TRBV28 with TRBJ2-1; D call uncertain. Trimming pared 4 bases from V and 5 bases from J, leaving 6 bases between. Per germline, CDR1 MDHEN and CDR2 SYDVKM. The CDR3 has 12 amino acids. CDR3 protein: CASSSSNNEQFF. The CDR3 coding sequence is TGTGCCAGCAGTTCATCGAACAATGAGCAGTTCTTC.

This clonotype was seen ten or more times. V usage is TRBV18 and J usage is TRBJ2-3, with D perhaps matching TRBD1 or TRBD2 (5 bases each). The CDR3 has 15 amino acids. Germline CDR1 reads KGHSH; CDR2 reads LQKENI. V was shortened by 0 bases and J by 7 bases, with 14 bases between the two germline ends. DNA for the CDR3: TGTGCCAGCTCACCACCCCTATTACCGGGACATACGCAGTATTTT. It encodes CASSPPLLPGHTQYF.